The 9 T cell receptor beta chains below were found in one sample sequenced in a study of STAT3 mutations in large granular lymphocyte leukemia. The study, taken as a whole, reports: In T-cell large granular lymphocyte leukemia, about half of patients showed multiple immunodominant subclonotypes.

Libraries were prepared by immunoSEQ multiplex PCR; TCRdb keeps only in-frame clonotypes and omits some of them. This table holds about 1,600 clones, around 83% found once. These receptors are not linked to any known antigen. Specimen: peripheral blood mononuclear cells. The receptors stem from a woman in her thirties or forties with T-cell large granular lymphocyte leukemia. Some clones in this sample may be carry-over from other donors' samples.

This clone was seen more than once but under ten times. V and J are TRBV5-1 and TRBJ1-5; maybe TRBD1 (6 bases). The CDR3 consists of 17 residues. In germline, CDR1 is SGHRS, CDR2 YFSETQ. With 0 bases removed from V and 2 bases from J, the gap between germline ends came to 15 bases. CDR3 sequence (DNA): TGCGCCAGCAGCTTGGGTACGGGGGCGAGGGGCAATCAGCCCCAGCATTTT. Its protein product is CASSLGTGARGNQPQHF.

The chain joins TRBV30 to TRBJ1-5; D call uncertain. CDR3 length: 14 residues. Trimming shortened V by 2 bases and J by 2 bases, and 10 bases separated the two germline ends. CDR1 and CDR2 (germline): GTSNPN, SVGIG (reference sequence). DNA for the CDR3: TGTGCCTGGAGTATAGGGTACGGCAATCAGCCCCAGCATTTT. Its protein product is CAWSIGYGNQPQHF.

The CDR3: CASRTSGTDTQYF. In DNA form, the CDR3 reads TGTGCCAGTAGAACTAGCGGCACAGATACGCAGTATTTT. This chain uses TRBV19 with TRBJ2-3; 7 bases line up with TRBD2. This CDR3 has 13 residues. The germline CDR1 and CDR2 sequences are LNHDA and SQIVND (reference sequence). The trim removed 6 bases at V and 1 base at J, leaving 1 base unmatched.

The CDR3 is CASSLDAADTQYF. The CDR3 nucleotides read TGTGCCAGCAGCTTAGACGCTGCAGATACGCAGTATTTT. The rearrangement joins TRBV5-4 to TRBJ2-3; D not resolved. The germline V and J ends were trimmed by 2 bases and 4 bases, with 8 bases remaining between them. There are 13 residues in the CDR3. From germline, CDR1 is SGHNT and CDR2 YYREEE (reference sequence).

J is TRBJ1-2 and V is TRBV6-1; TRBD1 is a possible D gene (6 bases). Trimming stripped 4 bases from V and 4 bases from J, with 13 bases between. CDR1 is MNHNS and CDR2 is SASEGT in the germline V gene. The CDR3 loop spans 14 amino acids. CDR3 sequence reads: CASSVDSSSYGYTF. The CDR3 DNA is TGTGCCAGCAGTGTGGACAGTTCGTCCTATGGCTACACCTTC.

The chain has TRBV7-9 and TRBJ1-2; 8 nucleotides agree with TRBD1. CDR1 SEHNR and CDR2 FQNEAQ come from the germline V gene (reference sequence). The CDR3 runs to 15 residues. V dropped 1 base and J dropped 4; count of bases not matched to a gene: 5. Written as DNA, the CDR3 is TGTGCCAGCAGCTTAGGGTCAGGGGGCCCCTATGGCTACACCTTC. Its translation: CASSLGSGGPYGYTF.

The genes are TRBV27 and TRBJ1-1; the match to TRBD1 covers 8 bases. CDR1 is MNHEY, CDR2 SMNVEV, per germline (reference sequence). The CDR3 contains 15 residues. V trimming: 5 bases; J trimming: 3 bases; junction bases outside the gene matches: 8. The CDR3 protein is CASSLGQGRDTEAFF. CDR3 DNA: TGTGCCAGCAGTCTTGGACAGGGCCGGGACACTGAAGCTTTCTTT.

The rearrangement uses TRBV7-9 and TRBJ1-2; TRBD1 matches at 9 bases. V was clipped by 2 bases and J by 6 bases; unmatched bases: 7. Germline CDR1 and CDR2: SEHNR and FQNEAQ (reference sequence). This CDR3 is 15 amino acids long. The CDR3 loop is CASSLWRGQGHGYTF. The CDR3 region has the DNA TGTGCCAGCAGCTTATGGAGGGGACAGGGACATGGCTACACCTTC.

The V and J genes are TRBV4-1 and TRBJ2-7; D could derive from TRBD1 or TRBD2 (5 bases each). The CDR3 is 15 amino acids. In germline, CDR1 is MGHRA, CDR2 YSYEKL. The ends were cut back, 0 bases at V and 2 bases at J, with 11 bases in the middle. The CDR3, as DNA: TGCGCCAGCAGCCAAGATCCGGGACGGGCCTACGAGCAGTACTTC. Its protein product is CASSQDPGRAYEQYF.